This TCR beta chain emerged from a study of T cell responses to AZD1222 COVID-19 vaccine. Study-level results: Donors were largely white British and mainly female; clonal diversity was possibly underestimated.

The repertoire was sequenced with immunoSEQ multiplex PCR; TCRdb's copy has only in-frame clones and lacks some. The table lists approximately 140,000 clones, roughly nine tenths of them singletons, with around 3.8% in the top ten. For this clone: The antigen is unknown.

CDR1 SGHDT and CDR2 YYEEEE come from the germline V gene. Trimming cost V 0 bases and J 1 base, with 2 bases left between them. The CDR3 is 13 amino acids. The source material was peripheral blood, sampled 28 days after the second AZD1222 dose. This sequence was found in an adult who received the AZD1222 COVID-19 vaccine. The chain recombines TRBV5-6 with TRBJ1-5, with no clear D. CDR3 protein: CASSLGSNQPQHF. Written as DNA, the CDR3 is TGTGCCAGCAGCTTGGGCAGCAATCAGCCCCAGCATTTT.